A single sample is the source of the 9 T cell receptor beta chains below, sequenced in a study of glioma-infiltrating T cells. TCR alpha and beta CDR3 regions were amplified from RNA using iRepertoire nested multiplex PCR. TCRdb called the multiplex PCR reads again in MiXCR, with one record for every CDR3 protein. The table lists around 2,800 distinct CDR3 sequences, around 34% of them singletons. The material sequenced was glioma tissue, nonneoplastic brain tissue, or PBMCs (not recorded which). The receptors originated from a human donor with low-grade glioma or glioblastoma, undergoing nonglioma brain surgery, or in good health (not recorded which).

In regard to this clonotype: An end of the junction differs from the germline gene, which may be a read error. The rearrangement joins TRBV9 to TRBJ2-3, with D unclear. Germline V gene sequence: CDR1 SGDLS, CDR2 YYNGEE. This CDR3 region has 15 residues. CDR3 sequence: CASSLGQISTHTQYF. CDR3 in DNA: TGTGCCAGCAGCCTAGGGCAGATCAGCACACATACGCAGTATTTT.

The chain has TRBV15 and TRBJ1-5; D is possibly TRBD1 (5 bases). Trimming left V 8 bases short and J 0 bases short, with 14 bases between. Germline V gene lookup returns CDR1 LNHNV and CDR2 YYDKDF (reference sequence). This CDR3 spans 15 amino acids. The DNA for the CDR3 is TGTGCCACCCCGGGGGGGGGGGATAGCAATCAGCCCCAGCATTTT. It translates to CATPGGGDSNQPQHF.

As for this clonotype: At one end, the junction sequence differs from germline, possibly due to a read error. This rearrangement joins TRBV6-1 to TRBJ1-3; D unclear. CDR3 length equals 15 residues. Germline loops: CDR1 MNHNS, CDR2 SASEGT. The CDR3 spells CASRPPRTPRNTISF. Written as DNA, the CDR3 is TGTGCCAGCAGGCCCCCCCGGACGCCCAGAAACACCATATCTTTT.

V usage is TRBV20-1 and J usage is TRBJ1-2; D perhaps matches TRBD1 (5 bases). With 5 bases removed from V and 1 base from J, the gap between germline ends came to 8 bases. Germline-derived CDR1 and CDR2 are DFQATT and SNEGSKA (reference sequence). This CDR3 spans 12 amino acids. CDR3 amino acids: CSAVGHNYGYTF. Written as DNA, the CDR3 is TGCAGTGCTGTGGGGCATAACTATGGCTACACCTTC.

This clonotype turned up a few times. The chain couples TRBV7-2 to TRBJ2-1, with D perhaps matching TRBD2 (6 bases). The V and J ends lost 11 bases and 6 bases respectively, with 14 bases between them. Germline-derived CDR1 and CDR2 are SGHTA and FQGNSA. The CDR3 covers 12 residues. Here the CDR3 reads CALASGVNEQFF. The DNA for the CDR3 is TGTGCCTTAGCGTCGGGGGTCAATGAGCAGTTCTTC.

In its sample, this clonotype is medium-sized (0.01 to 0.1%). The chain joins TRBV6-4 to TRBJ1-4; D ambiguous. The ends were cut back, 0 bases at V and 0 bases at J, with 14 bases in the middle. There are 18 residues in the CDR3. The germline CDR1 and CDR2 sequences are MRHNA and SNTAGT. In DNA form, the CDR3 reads TGTGCCAGCAGTGACTCGATATCTAGGGAGGCAACTAATGAAAAACTGTTTTTT. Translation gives CASSDSISREATNEKLFF.

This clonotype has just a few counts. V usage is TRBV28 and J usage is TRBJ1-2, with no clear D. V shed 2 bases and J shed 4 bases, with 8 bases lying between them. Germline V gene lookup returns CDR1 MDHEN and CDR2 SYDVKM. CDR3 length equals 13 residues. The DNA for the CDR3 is TGTGCCAGCAGTTTAGATCAGGTCTATGGCTACACCTTC. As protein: CASSLDQVYGYTF.

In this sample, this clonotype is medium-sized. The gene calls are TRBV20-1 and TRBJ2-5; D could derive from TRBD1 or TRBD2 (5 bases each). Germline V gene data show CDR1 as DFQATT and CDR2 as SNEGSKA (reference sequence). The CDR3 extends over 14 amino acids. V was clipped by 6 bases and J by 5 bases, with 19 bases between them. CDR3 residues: CSAEAVGAKETQYF. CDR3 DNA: TGCAGTGCGGAGGCCGTCGGGGCTAAGGAGACCCAGTACTTC.

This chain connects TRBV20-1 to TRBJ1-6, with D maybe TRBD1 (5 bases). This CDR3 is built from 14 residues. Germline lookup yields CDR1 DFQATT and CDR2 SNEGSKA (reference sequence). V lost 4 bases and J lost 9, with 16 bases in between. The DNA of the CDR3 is TGCAGTGCTATTGCGGGACGCCAAGGTTCACCCCTCCACTTT. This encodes CSAIAGRQGSPLHF.